The 4 T cell receptor beta chains below all came from one sample that was sequenced in a study of blood T cell repertoires in COVID-19. Here immunoSEQ multiplex PCR was the method, and the copy in TCRdb shows in-frame clones only, minus some. The repertoire holds about 210,000 clones, with about 83% as singletons. Input material: peripheral blood. These receptors all stem from a woman aged 40 to 50 with active or convalescent COVID-19.

The rearrangement uses TRBV7-2 and TRBJ1-4; the D gene is possibly TRBD1 (5 bases). Trimming cost V 3 bases and J 11 bases, with 10 bases left between them. Germline CDR1 SGHTA, CDR2 FQGNSA. There are 12 residues in the CDR3. CDR3 nucleotide sequence: TGTGCCAGCAGCTTGGAGGAGGGGAAACTGTTTTTT. This sequence encodes CASSLEEGKLFF.

This chain links TRBV5-6 with TRBJ2-3; 11 bases agree with TRBD2. Germline CDR1 and CDR2: SGHDT and YYEEEE. Trimming removed 2 bases from V and 2 bases from J; junction bases left unmatched: 1. CDR3 length: 15 amino acids. CDR3 region: CASSLLAGDTDTQYF. CDR3 sequence (DNA): TGTGCCAGCAGCTTACTAGCGGGGGACACAGATACGCAGTATTTT.

V is TRBV5-1 and J is TRBJ1-1, with a tentative D call TRBD1 (5 bases). Germline CDR1 is SGHRS and CDR2 is YFSETQ. Trimming pared 1 base from V and 1 base from J, leaving 14 bases between. The CDR3 covers 16 residues. The CDR3 protein is CASSLNFRQQNTEAFF. CDR3 in DNA: TGCGCCAGCAGCTTGAATTTCCGACAGCAGAACACTGAAGCTTTCTTT.

V usage is TRBV7-9 and J usage is TRBJ2-1; 8 nucleotides align to TRBD2. Germline V gene lookup returns CDR1 SEHNR and CDR2 FQNEAQ (reference sequence). The CDR3 is 17 amino acids. V lost 1 base to trimming and J lost 2 bases; unmatched junction nucleotides: 7. The CDR3 DNA is TGTGCCAGCAGCTTAGGCAACGGGGGGGGCCCCTACAATGAGCAGTTCTTC. Translation: CASSLGNGGGPYNEQFF.